This is a list of T cell receptor beta chains from one sample in a study of cytomegalovirus exposure and HLA in healthy donors. Only in-frame clones appear in the TCRdb table, and some are missing; sequencing was by immunoSEQ multiplex PCR. In the table there are approximately 190,000 clones, about 84% of which are singletons. The sequencing input was PBMCs. The source of these receptors is a man between 45 and 60 years old in good health and CMV-seronegative. The CDR3 runs from the conserved cysteine through the conserved F or W. A D gene is named only where the DNA matches it firmly. Clone size appears in some rows only: once, few, many, or a class for an expanded clone.

few,TRBV14,TRBJ2-7,TRBD2,TGTGCCAGCAGCCAAGAAGGGTGGCGGGGGACCTACGAGCAGTACTTC,CASSQEGWRGTYEQYF
.,TRBV2,TRBJ2-2,.,TGTGCCAGCAGTGAAGTCGGAGTGTGGGTCAACGCCGGGGAGCTGTTTTTT,CASSEVGVWVNAGELFF
.,TRBV7-2,TRBJ1-6,TRBD1,TGTGCCAGCAGCACAGACAGGGGGGCCAACACCCTCCACTTT,CASSTDRGANTLHF
few,TRBV7-9,TRBJ1-3,.,TGTGCCAGCAGCTTAGAACCCAAGAGGACCATATATTTT,CASSLEPKRTIYF
.,TRBV29-1,TRBJ2-2,TRBD1,TGCAGCGGGGGGACAGGACCGAACACCGGGGAGCTGTTTTTT,CSGGTGPNTGELFF
.,TRBV9,TRBJ2-3,TRBD2,TGTGCCAGCAGCCCGAGAAGGCCGGGACTAGCGGGGGGCCGGGGTTCAGATACGCAGTATTTT,CASSPRRPGLAGGRGSDTQYF
once,TRBV9,TRBJ1-2,.,TGTGCCAGCAGCGTGTCAGGGATTAACTATGGCTACACCTTC,CASSVSGINYGYTF
.,TRBV29-1,TRBJ2-1,.,TGCAGCGTTAAAGGGACAAGCTCCTACAATGAGCAGTTCTTC,CSVKGTSSYNEQFF
.,TRBV19,TRBJ1-2,.,TGTGCCAGTAGTATGGGCCTTAACTATGGCTACACCTTC,CASSMGLNYGYTF
.,TRBV14,TRBJ2-7,.,TGTGCCAGCAGCCCGATCAAAGACAGGTTGCTCGGCAACGAGCAGTACTTC,CASSPIKDRLLGNEQYF
.,TRBV7-2,TRBJ2-1,TRBD1,TGTGCCAGCAGCCTACAGGGGTCCTACAATGAGCAGTTCTTC,CASSLQGSYNEQFF
once,TRBV19,TRBJ1-2,TRBD1,TGTGCCAGTAGTATCCAGGGGGCTATCTCCAACTATGGCTACACCTTC,CASSIQGAISNYGYTF
.,TRBV5-1,TRBJ1-1,.,TGCGCCAGCAGCTCCCCCGGACAGTTCGCTGAAGCTTTCTTT,CASSSPGQFAEAFF
.,TRBV4-3,TRBJ2-3,.,TGCGCCAGCAGCCAAGAAATAGCAGATACGCAGTATTTT,CASSQEIADTQYF
.,TRBV7-8,TRBJ1-6,.,TGTGCCAGCAGCTTATCTCAGCAGGATTCACCCCTCCACTTT,CASSLSQQDSPLHF
.,TRBV4-3,TRBJ2-5,TRBD2,TGCGCCAGCAGCCAACATACTAGCGGCGGGGAGACCCAGTACTTC,CASSQHTSGGETQYF
.,TRBV10-3,TRBJ1-2,.,TGTGCCATCAGTGAGTCGGCTGGCTACACCTTC,CAISESAGYTF
.,TRBV11-2,TRBJ1-2,.,TGTGCCAGCAGCTTGGACTCTCTTCCGAGCACCTTC,CASSLDSLPSTF
.,TRBV4-2,TRBJ1-1,TRBD1,TGTGCCAGCACCTTGGGACAGTCGAACACTGAAGCTTTCTTT,CASTLGQSNTEAFF
once,TRBV27,TRBJ2-7,TRBD1,TGTGCCAGCGGGCCGGGACAGGGGTTCGTCGAGCAGTACTTC,CASGPGQGFVEQYF
few,TRBV9,TRBJ2-3,.,TGTGCCAGCAGCGTAGAGGGGGGGGCGGCAGATACGCAGTATTTT,CASSVEGGAADTQYF
few,TRBV10-1,TRBJ2-2,.,TGCGCCAGCAGTGAAACAGACACCGGGGAGCTGTTTTTT,CASSETDTGELFF
.,TRBV20-1,TRBJ2-7,.,TGCAGTGCTGAGGCGGGGTACGAGCAGTACTTC,CSAEAGYEQYF
.,TRBV4-1,TRBJ2-7,.,TGCGCCAGCAGCCAACGGTCGTCCTACGAGCAGTACTTC,CASSQRSSYEQYF
few,TRBV5-6,TRBJ2-7,.,TGTGCCAGCAGCTTGGCGTCCTACGAGCAGTACTTC,CASSLASYEQYF
few,TRBV5-6,TRBJ2-1,.,TGTGCCAGCAGCCCACCGGGTTGGGGCTTGATCCATGAGCAGTTCTTC,CASSPPGWGLIHEQFF
.,TRBV6-5,TRBJ2-4,.,TGTGCCAGCAGCCAGGGCAGCAAAAACATTCAGTACTTC,CASSQGSKNIQYF
.,TRBV6-1,TRBJ2-1,TRBD1,TGTGCCAGTTGGAGAGGGGGCGACGATGAGCAGTTCTTC,CASWRGGDDEQFF
.,TRBV5-5,TRBJ1-2,.,TGTGCCAGCAGCCCCTGGGGAGTAAACTATGGCTACACCTTC,CASSPWGVNYGYTF
.,TRBV7-2,TRBJ2-1,.,TGTGCCAGCAGCCTCCAGGGGGGTCACGCTGAGCAGTTCTTC,CASSLQGGHAEQFF
.,TRBV15,TRBJ1-6,.,TGTGCCACCGGCCGGGAAAATCTGAATTCACCCCTCCACTTT,CATGRENLNSPLHF
.,TRBV5-8,TRBJ2-3,TRBD1,TGTGCCAGCAGCGCCGGGACAGGGGGCACAGATACGCAGTATTTT,CASSAGTGGTDTQYF
.,TRBV4-1,TRBJ1-2,TRBD1,TGCGCCAGCAGCCAAGATCAAGGTAACAGGGGCAACTATGGCTACACCTTC,CASSQDQGNRGNYGYTF
.,TRBV7-3,TRBJ2-1,.,TGTGCCAGCAGCTTACGGGGGGCGGGCTACAATGAGCAGTTCTTC,CASSLRGAGYNEQFF
.,TRBV7-2,TRBJ2-2,.,TGTGCCAGCAGCCTTGATCCCCAGGGACTCAGCACCGGGGAGCTGTTTTTT,CASSLDPQGLSTGELFF
.,TRBV18,TRBJ1-1,.,TGTGCCAGCTCACCCCAGGGCCGCGACACTGAAGCTTTCTTT,CASSPQGRDTEAFF
.,TRBV13,TRBJ2-1,.,TGTGCCAGCAGCTCCCCTACCTACAATGAGCAGTTCTTC,CASSSPTYNEQFF
.,TRBV14,TRBJ1-2,.,TGTGCCAGCAGCCAAGAGTACAGCTTTTTCTATGGCTACACCTTC,CASSQEYSFFYGYTF